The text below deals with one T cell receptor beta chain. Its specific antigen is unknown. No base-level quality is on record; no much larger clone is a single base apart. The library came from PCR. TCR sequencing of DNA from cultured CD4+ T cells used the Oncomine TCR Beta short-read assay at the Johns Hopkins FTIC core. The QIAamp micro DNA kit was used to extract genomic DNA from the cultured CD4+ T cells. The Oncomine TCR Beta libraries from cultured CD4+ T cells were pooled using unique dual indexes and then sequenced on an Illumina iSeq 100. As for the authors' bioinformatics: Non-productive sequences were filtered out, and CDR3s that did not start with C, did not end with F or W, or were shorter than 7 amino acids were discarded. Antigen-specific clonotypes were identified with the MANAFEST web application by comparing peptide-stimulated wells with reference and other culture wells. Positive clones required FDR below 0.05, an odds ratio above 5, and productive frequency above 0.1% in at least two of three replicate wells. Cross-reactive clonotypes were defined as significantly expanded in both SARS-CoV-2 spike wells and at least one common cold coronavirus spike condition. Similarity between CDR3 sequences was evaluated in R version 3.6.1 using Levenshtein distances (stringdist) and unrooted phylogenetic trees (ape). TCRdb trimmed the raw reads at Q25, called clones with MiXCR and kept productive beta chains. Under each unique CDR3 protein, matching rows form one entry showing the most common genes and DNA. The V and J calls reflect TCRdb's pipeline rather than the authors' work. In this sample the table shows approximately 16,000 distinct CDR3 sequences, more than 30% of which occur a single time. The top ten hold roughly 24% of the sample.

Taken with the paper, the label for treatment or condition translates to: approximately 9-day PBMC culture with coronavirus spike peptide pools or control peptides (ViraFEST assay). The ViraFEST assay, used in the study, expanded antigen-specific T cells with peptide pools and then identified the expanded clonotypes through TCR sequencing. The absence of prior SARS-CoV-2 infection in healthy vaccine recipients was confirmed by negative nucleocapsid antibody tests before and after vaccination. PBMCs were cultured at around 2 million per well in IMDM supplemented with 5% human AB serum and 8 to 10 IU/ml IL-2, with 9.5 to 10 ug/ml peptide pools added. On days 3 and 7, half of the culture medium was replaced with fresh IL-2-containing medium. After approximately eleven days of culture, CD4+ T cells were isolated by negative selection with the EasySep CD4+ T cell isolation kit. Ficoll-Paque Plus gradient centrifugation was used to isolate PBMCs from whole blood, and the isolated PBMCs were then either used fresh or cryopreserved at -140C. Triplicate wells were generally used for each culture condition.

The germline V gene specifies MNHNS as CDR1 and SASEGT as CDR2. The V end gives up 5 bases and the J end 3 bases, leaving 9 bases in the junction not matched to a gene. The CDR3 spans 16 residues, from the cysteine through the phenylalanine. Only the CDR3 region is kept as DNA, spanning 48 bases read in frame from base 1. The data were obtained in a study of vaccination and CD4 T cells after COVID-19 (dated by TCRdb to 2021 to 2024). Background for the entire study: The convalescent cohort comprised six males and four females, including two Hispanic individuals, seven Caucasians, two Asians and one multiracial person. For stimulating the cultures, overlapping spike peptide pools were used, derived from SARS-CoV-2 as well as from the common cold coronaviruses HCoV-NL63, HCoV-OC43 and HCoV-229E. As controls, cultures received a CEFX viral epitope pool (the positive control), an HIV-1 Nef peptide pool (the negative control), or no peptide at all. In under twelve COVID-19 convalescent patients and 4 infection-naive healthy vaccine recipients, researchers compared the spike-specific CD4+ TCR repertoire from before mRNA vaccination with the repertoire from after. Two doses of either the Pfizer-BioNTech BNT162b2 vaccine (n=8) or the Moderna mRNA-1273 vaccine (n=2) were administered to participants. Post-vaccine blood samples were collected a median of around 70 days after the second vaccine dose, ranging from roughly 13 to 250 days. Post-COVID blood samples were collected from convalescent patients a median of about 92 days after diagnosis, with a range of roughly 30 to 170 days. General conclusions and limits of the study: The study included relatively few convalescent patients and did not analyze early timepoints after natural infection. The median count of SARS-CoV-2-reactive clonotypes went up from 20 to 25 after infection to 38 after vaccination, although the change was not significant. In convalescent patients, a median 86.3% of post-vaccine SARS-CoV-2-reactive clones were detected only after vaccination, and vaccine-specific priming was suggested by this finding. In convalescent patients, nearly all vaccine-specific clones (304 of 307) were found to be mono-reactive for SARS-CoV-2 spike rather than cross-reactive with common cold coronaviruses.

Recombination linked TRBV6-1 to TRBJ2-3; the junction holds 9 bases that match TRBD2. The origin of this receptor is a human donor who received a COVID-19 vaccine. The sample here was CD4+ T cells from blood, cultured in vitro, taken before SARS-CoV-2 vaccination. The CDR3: CASSRGGAWRTDTQYF. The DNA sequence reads TGTGCCAGCAGTCGCGGGGGGGCCTGGAGGACAGATACGCAGTATTTT.